This T cell receptor (beta chain) was recorded in a study of T cells in Graves' hyperthyroidism and ophthalmopathy. Study-level findings and limits: Ophthalmopathy could be told apart from stable hyperthyroidism with a 13 V-J model. Among clonotypes expanded in thyroid above 0.001, most were also found in blood.

The CDR3 consists of 14 residues. V lost 7 bases and J 4 bases, leaving 17 bases between the germline ends. Looked up from germline, CDR1 is LGHDT and CDR2 is YNNKEL (reference sequence). As concerns this clonotype: Its antigen is unknown. One base away lies a much larger clone, so this may be a sequencing read error.

Fresh peripheral blood, about 10 ml of it, supplied the PBMCs. TCR beta CDR3 regions were amplified from RNA. With the HTBI primer set, the TCR CDR3 went through a first round of RT-PCR. TCRdb reprocessed the multiplex PCR reads via MiXCR and lists one record per CDR3 protein. Of over 700,000 distinct CDR3 sequences listed, approximately 40% are singletons. This receptor was taken from a woman aged 35 to 49 with Graves' hyperthyroidism. The J gene is TRBJ2-7, the V gene TRBV3-1; D ambiguous. The specimen was blood. The CDR3 loop is CASNGPRAGYEQYF. The CDR3 DNA is TGTGCCAGCAACGGGCCTCGCGCCGGGTACGAGCAGTACTTC.